Listed below are T cell receptor beta chains from one sample, sequenced in a study of blood T cell repertoires in COVID-19. Sequenced by immunoSEQ multiplex PCR; TCRdb stores in-frame clones only, minus some. The sample lists under 400,000 clones; 85% to 90% were seen once. The sequencing input was peripheral blood. Receptors originate from a man in his late teens or twenties with active or convalescent COVID-19. CDR3s include the opening cysteine and the closing phenylalanine or tryptophan. Each record gives: V gene, D gene, J gene, CDR3 protein, CDR3 DNA. A D gene is named only where the DNA matches it firmly.

TRBV2,.,TRBJ1-2,CASSEARANQIGYTF,TGTGCCAGCAGTGAAGCGCGGGCCAACCAAATTGGCTACACCTTC
TRBV30,.,TRBJ1-3,CAWADRNTIYF,TGTGCCTGGGCGGACAGAAACACCATATATTTT
TRBV2,.,TRBJ1-1,CASSLTVNPMNTEAFF,TGTGCCAGCAGCCTTACAGTGAACCCCATGAACACTGAAGCTTTCTTT
TRBV7-9,TRBD1,TRBJ2-2,CASSSRDRDTGELFF,TGTGCCAGCAGCTCCCGGGACAGAGACACCGGGGAGCTGTTTTTT
TRBV28,.,TRBJ2-6,CASSFQRASSGANVLTF,TGTGCCAGCAGTTTCCAGCGGGCAAGCTCTGGGGCCAACGTCCTGACTTTC
TRBV7-3,.,TRBJ2-3,CASSSDRIRRRATDTQYF,TGTGCCAGCAGCTCGGATAGGATAAGGAGGAGGGCCACAGATACGCAGTATTTT
TRBV29-1,TRBD1,TRBJ2-5,CSVEKLTGSKETQYF,TGCAGCGTTGAAAAGTTGACAGGGAGTAAGGAGACCCAGTACTTC
TRBV28,TRBD1,TRBJ1-1,CASSSGTGGNTEAFF,TGTGCCAGCAGTTCAGGGACAGGTGGGAACACTGAAGCTTTCTTT
TRBV3-1/TRBV3-2,.,TRBJ1-4,CASSQDRVHEKLFF,TGTGCCAGCAGCCAAGACAGGGTCCACGAAAAACTGTTTTTT
TRBV5-6,.,TRBJ2-7,CASSYQVSREQYF,TGTGCCAGCAGCTATCAGGTTTCTCGGGAGCAGTACTTC
TRBV18,.,TRBJ1-2,CASSPSGHGSGYTF,TGTGCCAGCTCACCGTCCGGACATGGCTCTGGCTACACCTTC